This T cell receptor (beta chain) was documented in a study of early T cells in non-severe SARS-CoV-2 infection. Study-level background: Investigators sequenced bulk RNA drawn from unsorted whole blood, and chains remained unpaired. Findings and caveats of the study: VDJdb matching skewed toward anti-spike CD8 responses, missing private and CD4 specificities.

This clonotype has at least ten counts. Its antigen is as yet unknown. Individual cDNA molecules carried attached unique molecular identifiers. TCRdb called the 5' RACE reads again in MiXCR, with one record for every CDR3 protein. Among some 38,000 distinct CDR3 sequences listed, about 3.9% were seen once. V dropped 1 base and J dropped 7 bases, with 11 bases sitting between them. The CDR3 is made up of 13 amino acids. CDR1 is LGHNA, CDR2 YNFKEQ, per germline. The V call is TRBV4-2, the J call TRBJ2-7; D might be TRBD2 (6 bases). Sequencing was carried out using whole blood. The source of this sequence is an adult who was a healthcare worker with PCR-confirmed SARS-CoV-2 infection or an uninfected control (not recorded which). In nucleotides, the CDR3 is TGTGCCAGCAGCCAAGGCTTCGGAGGGGAGCAGTACGTC. As protein: CASSQGFGGEQYV.